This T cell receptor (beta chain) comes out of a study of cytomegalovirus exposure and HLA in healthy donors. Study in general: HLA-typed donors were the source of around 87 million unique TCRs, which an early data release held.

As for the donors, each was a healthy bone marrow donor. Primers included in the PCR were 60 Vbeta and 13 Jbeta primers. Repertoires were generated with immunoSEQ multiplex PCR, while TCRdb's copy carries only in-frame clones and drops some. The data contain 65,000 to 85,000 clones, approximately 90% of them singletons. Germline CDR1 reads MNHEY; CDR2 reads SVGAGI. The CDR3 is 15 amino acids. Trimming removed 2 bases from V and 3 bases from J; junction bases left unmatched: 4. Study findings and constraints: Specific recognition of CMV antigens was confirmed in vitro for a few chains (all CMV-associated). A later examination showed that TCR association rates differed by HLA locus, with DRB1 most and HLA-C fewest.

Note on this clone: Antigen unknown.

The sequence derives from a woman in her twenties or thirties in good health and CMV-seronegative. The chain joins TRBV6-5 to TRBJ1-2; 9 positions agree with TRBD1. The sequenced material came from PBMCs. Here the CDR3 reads CASSYQQGAYYGYTF. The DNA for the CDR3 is TGTGCCAGCAGTTACCAACAGGGGGCGTACTATGGCTACACCTTC.